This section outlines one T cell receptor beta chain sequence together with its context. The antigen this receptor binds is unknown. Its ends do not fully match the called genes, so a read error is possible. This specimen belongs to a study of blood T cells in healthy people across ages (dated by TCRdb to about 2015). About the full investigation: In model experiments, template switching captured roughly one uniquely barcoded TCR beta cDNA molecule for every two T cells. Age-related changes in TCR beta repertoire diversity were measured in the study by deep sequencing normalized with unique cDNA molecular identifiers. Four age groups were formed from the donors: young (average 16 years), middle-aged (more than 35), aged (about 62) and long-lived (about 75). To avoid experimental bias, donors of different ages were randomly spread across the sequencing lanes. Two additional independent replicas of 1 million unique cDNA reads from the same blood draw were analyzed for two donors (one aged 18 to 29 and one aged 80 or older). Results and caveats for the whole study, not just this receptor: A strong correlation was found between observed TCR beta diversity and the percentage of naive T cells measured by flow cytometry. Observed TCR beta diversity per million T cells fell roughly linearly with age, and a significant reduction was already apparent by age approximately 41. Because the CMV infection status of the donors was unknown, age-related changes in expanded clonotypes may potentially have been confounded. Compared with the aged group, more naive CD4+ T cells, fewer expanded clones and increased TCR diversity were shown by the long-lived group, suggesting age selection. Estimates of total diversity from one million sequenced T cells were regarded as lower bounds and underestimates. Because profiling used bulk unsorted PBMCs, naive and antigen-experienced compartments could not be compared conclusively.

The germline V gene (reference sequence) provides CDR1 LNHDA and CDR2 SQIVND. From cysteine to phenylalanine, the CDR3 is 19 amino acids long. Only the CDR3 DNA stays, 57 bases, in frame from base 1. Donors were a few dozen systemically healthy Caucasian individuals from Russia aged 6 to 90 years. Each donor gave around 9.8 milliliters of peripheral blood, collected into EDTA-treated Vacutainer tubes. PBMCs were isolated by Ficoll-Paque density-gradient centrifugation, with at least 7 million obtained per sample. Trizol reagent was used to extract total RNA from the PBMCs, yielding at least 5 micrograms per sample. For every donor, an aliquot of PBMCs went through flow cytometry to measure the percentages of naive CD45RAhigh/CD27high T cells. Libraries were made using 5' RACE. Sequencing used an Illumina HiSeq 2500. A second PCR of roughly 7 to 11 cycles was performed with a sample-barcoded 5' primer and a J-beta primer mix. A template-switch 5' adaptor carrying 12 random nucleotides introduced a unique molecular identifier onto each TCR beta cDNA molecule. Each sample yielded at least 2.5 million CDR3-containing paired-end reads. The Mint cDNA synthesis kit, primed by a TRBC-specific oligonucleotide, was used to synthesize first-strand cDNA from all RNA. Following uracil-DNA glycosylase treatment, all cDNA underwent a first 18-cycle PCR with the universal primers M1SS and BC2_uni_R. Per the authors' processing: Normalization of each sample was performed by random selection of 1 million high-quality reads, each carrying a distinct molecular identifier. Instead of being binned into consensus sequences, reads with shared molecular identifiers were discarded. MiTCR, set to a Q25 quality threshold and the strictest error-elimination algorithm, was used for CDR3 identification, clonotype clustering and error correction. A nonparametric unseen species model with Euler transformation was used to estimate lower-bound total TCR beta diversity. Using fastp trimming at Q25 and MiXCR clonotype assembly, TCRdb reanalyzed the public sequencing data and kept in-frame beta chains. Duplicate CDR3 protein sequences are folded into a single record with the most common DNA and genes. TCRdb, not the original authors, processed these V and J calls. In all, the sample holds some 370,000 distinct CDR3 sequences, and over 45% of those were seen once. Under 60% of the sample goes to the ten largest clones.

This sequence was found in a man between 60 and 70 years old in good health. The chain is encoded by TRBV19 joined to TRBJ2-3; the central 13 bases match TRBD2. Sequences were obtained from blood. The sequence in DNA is TGTGCCAGTAGTCCGCCCGGGACTAGCGGGGACTCTAGCACAGATACGCAGGATTTT. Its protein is CASSPPGTSGDSSTDTQDF.